These 18 T cell receptor beta chains share one sample of origin, sequenced in a study of cytomegalovirus exposure and HLA in healthy donors. Researchers ran the PCR with 60 Vbeta and 13 Jbeta primers. Method: immunoSEQ multiplex PCR; TCRdb's copy keeps in-frame clones and lacks some. The table lists some 140,000 clones, more than 80% of them singletons, with about 6.7% in the top ten. The sequenced material came from PBMCs. The receptors stem from a woman aged 25 to 39 in good health and CMV-seropositive.

The gene calls are TRBV9 and TRBJ2-5; 14 nucleotides line up with TRBD2. J gave up 5 bases and V 3 bases, and 9 bases lay outside the gene matches. The CDR3 has 17 amino acids. Germline V gives CDR1 SGDLS, CDR2 YYNGEE. Here the CDR3 reads CASSETSGGAGRETQYF. In DNA, the CDR3 is TGTGCCAGCAGCGAGACTAGCGGGGGGGCTGGACGGGAGACCCAGTACTTC.

V and J are TRBV6-5 and TRBJ2-1; D might be TRBD1 (7 bases). The V and J ends lost 11 bases and 6 bases respectively, with 11 bases between them. The CDR3 is 11 amino acids. Germline CDR1 and CDR2: MNHEY and SVGAGI. The CDR3 DNA reads TGTGCCGCAGGGGGGTCCAATGAGCAGTTCTTC. Protein product: CAAGGSNEQFF.

The chain carries TRBV9 and TRBJ2-3, with D maybe TRBD1 (5 bases). Germline V gene sequence: CDR1 SGDLS, CDR2 YYNGEE. The V gene lost 0 bases and the J gene lost 3 bases, with 8 bases spanning the gap. The CDR3 has 14 amino acids. CDR3 residues: CASSVGGPTDTQYF. The CDR3 nucleotides are TGTGCCAGCAGCGTAGGGGGCCCTACAGATACGCAGTATTTT.

The CDR3 region has the DNA TGTGCCAGCTCACCTGCCGGGAGGAACACTGAAGCTTTCTTT. As protein: CASSPAGRNTEAFF. The chain employs TRBV18 and TRBJ1-1, with unresolved D. V was shortened by 3 bases and J by 1 base, with 9 bases between the two germline ends. The CDR3 length is 14 residues. Per germline, CDR1 KGHSH and CDR2 LQKENI.

J is TRBJ2-1 and V is TRBV11-3; 9 bases agree with TRBD1. CDR3 length equals 16 residues. V shed 0 bases, J shed 4 bases, and the junction held 4 bases outside the gene matches. From germline, CDR1 is SGHNT and CDR2 YENEEA. The CDR3 coding sequence is TGTGCCAGCAGCTTAGAAGGGGGGACAGGGTACAATGAGCAGTTCTTC. Translation: CASSLEGGTGYNEQFF.

This clone came up once. The CDR3 loop is CASRGFGDTGELFF. The CDR3 bases are TGCGCCAGCAGGGGATTCGGGGACACCGGGGAGCTGTTTTTT. The chain is built from TRBV5-1 and TRBJ2-2, with TRBD2 as a possible D gene (5 bases). CDR1 and CDR2 (germline): SGHRS, YFSETQ. CDR3 size: 14 residues. V was trimmed by 5 bases and J by 3 bases, leaving 11 bases between them.

The rearrangement joins TRBV9 to TRBJ1-2; a possible D gene is TRBD1 (6 bases). Per germline, CDR1 SGDLS and CDR2 YYNGEE. V lost 2 bases to trimming and J lost 6 bases, with 14 bases between them. The CDR3 is 14 amino acids. The CDR3 loop is CASSVTVGGDGYTF. The CDR3 DNA follows: TGTGCCAGCAGCGTCACCGTAGGGGGGGATGGCTACACCTTC.

The rearrangement joins TRBV4-2 to TRBJ2-3, with 8 nucleotides matching TRBD1. V was clipped by 0 bases and J by 4 bases; unmatched bases: 9. This CDR3 is 17 amino acids long. The germline gives CDR1 LGHNA, CDR2 YNFKEQ. The CDR3, as DNA: TGTGCCAGCAGCCAAGAGGCTCGACAGGGGAATTCAGATACGCAGTATTTT. Amino acid sequence: CASSQEARQGNSDTQYF.

The V gene is TRBV7-6, the J gene TRBJ2-6; 7 positions match TRBD1. The junction had 2 bases not matched to a gene; V was cut back by 4 bases and J by 2 bases. The CDR3 contains 15 residues. CDR1 is SGHVS, CDR2 FNYEAQ, per germline. The CDR3, as DNA: TGTGCCAGCAGCTCTCAGGGGGCTGGGGCCAACGTCCTGACTTTC. Residues: CASSSQGAGANVLTF.

The V gene is TRBV2, the J gene TRBJ1-6; a possible D gene is TRBD1 (5 bases). Trimming cost V 6 bases and J 5 bases, with 14 bases left between them. Germline assignment: CDR1 SNHLY and CDR2 FYNNEI. This CDR3 has 15 residues. The CDR3 here is CASRETGLNNSPLHF. DNA of the CDR3: TGTGCCAGCAGGGAGACGGGACTTAATAATTCACCCCTCCACTTT.

This chain joins TRBV5-6 and TRBJ2-7, with no clear D. The V end lost 4 bases, the J end lost 5 bases, and 22 bases lay between the germline ends. The CDR3 is 16 residues long. In germline, CDR1 is SGHDT, CDR2 YYEEEE. The CDR3 sequence: CASSLATPSYVNEQYF. The CDR3 DNA reads TGTGCCAGCAGCCTGGCCACCCCCTCCTACGTAAACGAGCAGTACTTC.

This clone was observed a single time. The chain employs TRBV6-5 and TRBJ2-1; 9 positions agree with TRBD2. Per germline, CDR1 MNHEY and CDR2 SVGAGI. The CDR3 is 14 amino acids. The V and J ends lost 6 bases and 7 bases, in that order; junction bases with no gene match: 7. CDR3 region: CASSSAGGHNEQFF. As DNA, the CDR3 is TGTGCCAGCAGCTCAGCGGGAGGTCATAATGAGCAGTTCTTC.

This chain joins TRBV5-6 and TRBJ2-5, with D possibly matching TRBD1 (6 bases). The last part of the DNA fits TRBJ2-7 better; the J call may be wrong. This CDR3 has 14 amino acids. CDR1 and CDR2 (germline): SGHDT, YYEEEE. For the CDR3, the DNA is TGTGCCAGCAGCTTGACACCGGGACACTACGAGCAGTACTTC. Translation: CASSLTPGHYEQYF.

The rearrangement joins TRBV19 to TRBJ2-7, with D maybe TRBD1 (6 bases). CDR3 length: 15 residues. The germline V gene has CDR1 LNHDA and CDR2 SQIVND (reference sequence). Trimming took 6 bases from V and 5 from J, leaving 20 bases between them. The DNA of the CDR3 is TGTGCCAGTAGCTCCGGGACAACCGGTCGCGACGAGCAGTACTTC. Encoded protein: CASSSGTTGRDEQYF.

The chain combines TRBV6-5 with TRBJ2-2, with D perhaps matching TRBD2 (6 bases). V lost 7 bases and J 5 bases, leaving 8 bases between the germline ends. The CDR3 totals 12 residues. Looked up from germline, CDR1 is MNHEY and CDR2 is SVGAGI. The CDR3 loop reads CASTRGTGELFF. The DNA for the CDR3 is TGTGCCAGCACCCGGGGGACCGGGGAGCTGTTTTTT.

The chain carries TRBV14 and TRBJ1-1, with 7 bases identical to TRBD1. V trimming: 3 bases; J trimming: 11 bases; junction bases outside the gene matches: 6. In germline, CDR1 is SGHDN, CDR2 FVKESK. The CDR3 length is 12 residues. CDR3 residues: CASSHGTAGAFF. The CDR3 nucleotides are TGTGCCAGCAGCCACGGGACAGCCGGTGCTTTCTTT.

The gene calls are TRBV23-1 and TRBJ2-2; D possibly corresponds to TRBD1 (5 bases). TRBV23-1 carries the ORF label, with uncertain function. Trimming took 0 bases from V and 5 from J, leaving 13 bases between them. This CDR3 is 16 amino acids long. CDR3 residues: CASSQSRSRGTGELFF. The CDR3 coding sequence is TGCGCCAGCAGTCAATCGCGGAGTAGGGGAACCGGGGAGCTGTTTTTT.

The V and J genes are TRBV2 and TRBJ2-1, with TRBD2 identical over 14 bases. CDR3 length equals 16 residues. CDR1 and CDR2 from the germline V gene are SNHLY and FYNNEI. J lost 6 bases, V lost 0 bases, and 1 base had no gene match. CDR3 in amino acids: CASSEAGTSGGNEQFF. The CDR3 region has the DNA TGTGCCAGCAGTGAAGCCGGGACTAGCGGGGGCAATGAGCAGTTCTTC. The full variable domain, completed using reference TRBV2 and TRBJ2-1, is EPEVTQTPSHQVTQMGQEVILRCVPISNHLYFYWYRQILGQKVEFLVSFYNNEISEKSEIFDDQFSVERPDGSNFTLKIRSTKLEDSAMYFCASSEAGTSGGNEQFFGPGTRLTVL.